Following are 6 T cell receptor beta chains from one sample sequenced in a study of shared clonotypes between healthy human individuals. The method was immunoSEQ multiplex PCR; TCRdb's version includes in-frame clones alone and lacks a portion of them. This table holds about 1.5 million clones, over 95% found once. Material: naive CD4+ T cells sorted from blood. Regarding subset: CD45RA+ positively selected. These TCRs come from a man aged 25-40 years in good health.

The gene calls are TRBV19 and TRBJ2-1, with TRBD1 matching 9 bases. The CDR3 runs 17 residues. The V and J ends lost 4 bases and 8 bases, in that order; junction bases with no gene match: 15. The germline CDR1 and CDR2 sequences are LNHDA and SQIVND (reference sequence). CDR3 sequence (DNA): TGTGCCAGTAGTAGACCTCCCGGGACAGGGTTTGGGCATGAGCAGTTCTTC. Its protein is CASSRPPGTGFGHEQFF. Together with reference TRBV19 and TRBJ2-1, the CDR3 gives the full variable domain: DGGITQSPKYLFRKEGQNVTLSCEQNLNHDAMYWYRQDPGQGLRLIYYSQIVNDFQKGDIAEGYSVSREKKESFPLTVTSAQKNPTAFYLCASSRPPGTGFGHEQFFGPGTRLTVL.

The V and J genes are TRBV4-1 and TRBJ1-3, with D possibly TRBD1 on 6 matching bases. CDR3 length equals 16 residues. Per germline, CDR1 MGHRA and CDR2 YSYEKL. Trimming shortened V by 4 bases and J by 4 bases, and 17 bases separated the two germline ends. CDR3 amino acids: CASSLGQGTTGNTIYF. The CDR3 DNA sequence: TGCGCCAGCAGCCTCGGTCAGGGGACCACCGGAAACACCATATATTTT.

The rearrangement joins TRBV5-6 to TRBJ1-1; a possible D gene is TRBD1 (5 bases). Per germline, CDR1 SGHDT and CDR2 YYEEEE. The CDR3 totals 13 residues. V dropped 3 bases and J dropped 7 bases, with 13 bases sitting between them. Here the CDR3 DNA reads TGTGCCAGCAGCTCCATCGTCGGGGGTGAAGCTTTCTTT. Translating it yields CASSSIVGGEAFF.

The rearrangement uses TRBV19 and TRBJ2-2; D possibly matches TRBD1 or TRBD2 (5 bases each). There are 16 residues in the CDR3. V was cut by 4 bases and J by 5 bases, with 17 bases left in between. Germline CDR1 is LNHDA and CDR2 is SQIVND (reference sequence). The CDR3: CASSTPGGWGTGELFF. CDR3 bases: TGTGCCAGTAGTACCCCCGGTGGGTGGGGGACCGGGGAGCTGTTTTTT.

The CDR3 loop is CASSLEGLGLRTDTQYF. Here the CDR3 DNA reads TGCGCCAGCAGCTTGGAGGGGCTGGGATTGCGCACAGATACGCAGTATTTT. The chain is built from TRBV5-1 and TRBJ2-3; a possible D gene is TRBD1 (5 bases). Trimming took off 0 bases at V and 1 base at J, with 15 bases between the two ends. The germline V gene encodes CDR1 SGHRS and CDR2 YFSETQ. The length of the CDR3 is 17 residues.

This chain joins TRBV19 and TRBJ2-1; perhaps TRBD2 as D (6 bases). V was shortened by 6 bases and J by 3 bases, with 12 bases between the two germline ends. The germline CDR1 and CDR2 sequences are LNHDA and SQIVND (reference sequence). There are 14 residues in the CDR3. CDR3 nucleotides: TGTGCCAGTAGCGGGACTCCCGACTACAATGAGCAGTTCTTC. Its protein product is CASSGTPDYNEQFF. Supplemented by reference TRBV19 and TRBJ2-1, the full variable domain reads DGGITQSPKYLFRKEGQNVTLSCEQNLNHDAMYWYRQDPGQGLRLIYYSQIVNDFQKGDIAEGYSVSREKKESFPLTVTSAQKNPTAFYLCASSGTPDYNEQFFGPGTRLTVL.